This T cell receptor (beta chain) was documented in a study of T cells in Graves' hyperthyroidism and ophthalmopathy. There were TCR beta CDR3 regions amplified from RNA transcripts. First-round RT-PCR with HTBI primers amplified the TCR CDR3 region. TCRdb re-derived calls from the multiplex PCR reads in MiXCR, one entry per CDR3 protein. The sample records around 620,000 distinct CDR3 sequences, about 43% being singletons. Each diagnosis drew on symptoms, thyroxine, TRAb, thyroid ultrasound and orbital computed tomography findings. The sample holds many counts of this clonotype. Its antigen is unknown. Points from the study as a whole: Most thyroid clonotypes that were expanded above 0.001 also turned up in blood. A 13 V-J model separated ophthalmopathy from stable hyperthyroidism. The model forecast ophthalmopathy, anticipating it by a median approximately 6.2 months before onset.

Sequenced material: peripheral blood or thyroid tissue (not recorded which). This clonotype was sampled from an adult woman with Graves' disease, either hyperthyroidism or ophthalmopathy (not recorded which).

This CDR3 is CASSFLPGQFNSPLHF. The CDR3, as DNA: TGTGCCAGCAGTTTTCTTCCGGGACAGTTCAATTCACCCCTCCACTTT. The rearrangement uses TRBV28 and TRBJ1-6, with TRBD1 matching over 7 bases. V was pared by 3 bases and J by 7 bases, with 9 bases of the junction left unmatched. The CDR3 totals 16 residues. The V gene's germline CDR1 is MDHEN and CDR2 SYDVKM. The entire variable domain, with the rest obtained from reference TRBV28 and TRBJ1-6, is as follows: DVKVTQSSRYLVKRTGEKVFLECVQDMDHENMFWYRQDPGLGLRLIYFSYDVKMKEKGDIPEGYSVSREKKERFSLILESASTNQTSMYLCASSFLPGQFNSPLHFGNGTRLTVT.